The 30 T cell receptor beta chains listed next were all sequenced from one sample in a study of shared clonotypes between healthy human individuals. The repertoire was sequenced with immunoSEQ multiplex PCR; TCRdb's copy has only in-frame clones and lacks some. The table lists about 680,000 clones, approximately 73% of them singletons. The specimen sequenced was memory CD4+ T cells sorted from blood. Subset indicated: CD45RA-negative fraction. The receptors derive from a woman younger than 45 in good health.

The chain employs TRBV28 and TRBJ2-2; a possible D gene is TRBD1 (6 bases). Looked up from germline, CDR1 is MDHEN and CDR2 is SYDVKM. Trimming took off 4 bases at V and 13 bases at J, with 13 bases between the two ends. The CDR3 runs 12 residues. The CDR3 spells CASSYYREGLFF. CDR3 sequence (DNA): TGTGCCAGCAGTTACTACAGGGAAGGGCTGTTTTTT.

CDR3: CASSREGGTDTQYF. The CDR3 nucleotides read TGTGCCTCTAGCCGGGAGGGTGGCACAGATACGCAGTATTTT. V gene TRBV2 combines with J gene TRBJ2-3; 8 bases line up with TRBD2. With V trimmed by 11 bases and J by 1 base, 8 bases remained unmatched. Germline loops: CDR1 SNHLY, CDR2 FYNNEI. The CDR3 totals 14 residues.

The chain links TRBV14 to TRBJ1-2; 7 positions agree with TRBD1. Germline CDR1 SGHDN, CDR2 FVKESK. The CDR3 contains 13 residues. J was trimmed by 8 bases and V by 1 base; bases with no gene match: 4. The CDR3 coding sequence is TGTGCCAGCAGCCAAGGGACAGGCGGGGGCTACACCTTC. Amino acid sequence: CASSQGTGGGYTF. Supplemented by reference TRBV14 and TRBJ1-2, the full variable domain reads EAGVTQFPSHSVIEKGQTVTLRCDPISGHDNLYWYRRVMGKEIKFLLHFVKESKQDESGMPNNRFLAERTGGTYSTLKVQPAELEDSGVYFCASSQGTGGGYTFGSGTRLTVV.

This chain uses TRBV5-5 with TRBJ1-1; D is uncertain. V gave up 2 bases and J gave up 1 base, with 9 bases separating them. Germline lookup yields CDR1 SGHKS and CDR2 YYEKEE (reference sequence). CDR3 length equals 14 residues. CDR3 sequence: CASSFEGRNTEAFF. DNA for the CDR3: TGTGCCAGCAGCTTTGAGGGTAGGAACACTGAAGCTTTCTTT.

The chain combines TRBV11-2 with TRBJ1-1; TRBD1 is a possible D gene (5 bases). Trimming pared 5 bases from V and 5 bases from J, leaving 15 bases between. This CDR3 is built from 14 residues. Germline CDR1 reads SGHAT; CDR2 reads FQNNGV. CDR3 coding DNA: TGTGCCAGCAGCCAACGGACACTAGAGACTGAAGCTTTCTTT. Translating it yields CASSQRTLETEAFF.

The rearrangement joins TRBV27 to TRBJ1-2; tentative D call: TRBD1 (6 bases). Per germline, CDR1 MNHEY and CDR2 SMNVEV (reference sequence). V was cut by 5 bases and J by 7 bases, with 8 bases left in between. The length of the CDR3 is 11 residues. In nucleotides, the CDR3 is TGTGCCAGCAGTAGGGGGTCTGGCTACACCTTC. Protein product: CASSRGSGYTF.

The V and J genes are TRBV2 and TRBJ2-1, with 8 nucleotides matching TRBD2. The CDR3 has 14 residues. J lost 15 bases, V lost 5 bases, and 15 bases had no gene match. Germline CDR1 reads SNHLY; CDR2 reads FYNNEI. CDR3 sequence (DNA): TGTGCCAGCAGTCCTTGGACTAGCTCTACGGTGCTGTTCTTC. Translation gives CASSPWTSSTVLFF. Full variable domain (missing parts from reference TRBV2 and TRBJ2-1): EPEVTQTPSHQVTQMGQEVILRCVPISNHLYFYWYRQILGQKVEFLVSFYNNEISEKSEIFDDQFSVERPDGSNFTLKIRSTKLEDSAMYFCASSPWTSSTVLFFGPGTRLTVL.

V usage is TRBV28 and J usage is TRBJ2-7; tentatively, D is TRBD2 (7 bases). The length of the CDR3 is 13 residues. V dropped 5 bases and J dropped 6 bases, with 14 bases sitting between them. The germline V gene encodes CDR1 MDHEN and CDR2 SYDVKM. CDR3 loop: CASSLGGGGEQYF. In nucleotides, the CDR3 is TGTGCCAGCAGTCTGGGGGGAGGGGGCGAGCAGTACTTC.

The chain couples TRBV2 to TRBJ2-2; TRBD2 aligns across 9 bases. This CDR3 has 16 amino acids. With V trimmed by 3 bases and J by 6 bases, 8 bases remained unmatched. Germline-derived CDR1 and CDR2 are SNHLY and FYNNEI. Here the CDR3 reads CASSERVAGDSGELFF. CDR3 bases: TGTGCCAGCAGTGAGAGGGTAGCGGGAGACTCCGGGGAGCTGTTTTTT.

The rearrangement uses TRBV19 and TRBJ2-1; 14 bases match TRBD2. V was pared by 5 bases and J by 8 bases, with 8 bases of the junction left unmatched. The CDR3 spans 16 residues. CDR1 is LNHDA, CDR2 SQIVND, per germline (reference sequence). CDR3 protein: CASSVWTSGRTDEQFF. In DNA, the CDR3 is TGTGCCAGTAGTGTATGGACTAGCGGGAGGACTGATGAGCAGTTCTTC.

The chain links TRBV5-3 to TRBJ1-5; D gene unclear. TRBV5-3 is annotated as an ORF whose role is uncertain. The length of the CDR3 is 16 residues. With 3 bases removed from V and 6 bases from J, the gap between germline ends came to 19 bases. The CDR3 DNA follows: TGTGCCAGAAGCTCTGGCTTACGGGCCACTTCTCAGCCCCAGCATTTT. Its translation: CARSSGLRATSQPQHF.

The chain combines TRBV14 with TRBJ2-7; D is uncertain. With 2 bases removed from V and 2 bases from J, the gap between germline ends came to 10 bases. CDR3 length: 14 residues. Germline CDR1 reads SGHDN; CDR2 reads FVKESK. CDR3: CASSQFHGTYEQYF. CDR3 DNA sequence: TGTGCCAGCAGCCAATTTCACGGAACCTACGAGCAGTACTTC.

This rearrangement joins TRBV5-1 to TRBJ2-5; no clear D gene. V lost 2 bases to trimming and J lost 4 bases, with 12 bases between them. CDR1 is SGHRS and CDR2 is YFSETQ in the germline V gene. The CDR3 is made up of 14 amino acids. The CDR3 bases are TGCGCCAGCAGCTTAGCCGGCTTGGTAGAGACCCAGTACTTC. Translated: CASSLAGLVETQYF.

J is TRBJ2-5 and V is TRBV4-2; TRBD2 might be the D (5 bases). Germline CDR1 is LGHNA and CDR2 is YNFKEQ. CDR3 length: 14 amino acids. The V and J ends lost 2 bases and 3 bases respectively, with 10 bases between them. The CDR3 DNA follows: TGTGCCAGCAGCCAATACACTAGGGAAGAGACCCAGTACTTC. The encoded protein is CASSQYTREETQYF.

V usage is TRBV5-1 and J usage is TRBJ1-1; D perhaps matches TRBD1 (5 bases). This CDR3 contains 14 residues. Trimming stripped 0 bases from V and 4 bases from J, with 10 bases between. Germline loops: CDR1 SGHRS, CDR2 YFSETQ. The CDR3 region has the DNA TGCGCCAGCAGCTTGGCGGGGGATCGCACTGAAGCTTTCTTT. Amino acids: CASSLAGDRTEAFF. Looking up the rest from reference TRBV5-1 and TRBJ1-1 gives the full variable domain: KAGVTQTPRYLIKTRGQQVTLSCSPISGHRSVSWYQQTPGQGLQFLFEYFSETQRNKGNFPGRFSGRQFSNSRSEMNVSTLELGDSALYLCASSLAGDRTEAFFGQGTRLTVV.

CDR3 DNA: TGTGCCAGCAGCTTAGAGGGGACAGCGAACACTGAAGCTTTCTTT. Translation: CASSLEGTANTEAFF. V and J are TRBV7-2 and TRBJ1-1; 7 nucleotides agree with TRBD1. Per germline, CDR1 SGHTA and CDR2 FQGNSA. With V trimmed by 1 base and J by 1 base, 3 bases remained unmatched. The CDR3 runs to 15 residues. Supplemented by reference TRBV7-2 and TRBJ1-1, the full variable domain reads GAGVSQSPSNKVTEKGKDVELRCDPISGHTALYWYRQSLGQGLEFLIYFQGNSAPDKSGLPSDRFSAERTGGSVSTLTIQRTQQEDSAVYLCASSLEGTANTEAFFGQGTRLTVV.

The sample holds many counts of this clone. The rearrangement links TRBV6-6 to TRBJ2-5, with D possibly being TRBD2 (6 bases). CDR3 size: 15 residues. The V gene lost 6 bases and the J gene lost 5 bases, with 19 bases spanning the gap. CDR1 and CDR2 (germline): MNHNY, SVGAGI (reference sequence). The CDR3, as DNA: TGTGCCAGCAGACCACTCGGGGATAGCGGCGAGACCCAGTACTTC. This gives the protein CASRPLGDSGETQYF.

The CDR3 loop reads CASSVVPILSYNEQFF. CDR3 in DNA: TGTGCCAGCAGCGTAGTACCAATACTTTCCTACAATGAGCAGTTCTTC. The chain recombines TRBV9 with TRBJ2-1; D is unclear. V lost 0 bases and J 1 base, leaving 11 bases between the germline ends. The length of the CDR3 is 16 residues. Germline V CDR1 and CDR2: SGDLS, YYNGEE.

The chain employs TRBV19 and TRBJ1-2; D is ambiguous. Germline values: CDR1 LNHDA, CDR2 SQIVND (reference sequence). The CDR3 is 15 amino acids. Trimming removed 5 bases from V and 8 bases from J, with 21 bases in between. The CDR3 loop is CASSLPGSTWWGYTF. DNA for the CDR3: TGTGCCAGTAGTCTTCCGGGCTCTACCTGGTGGGGCTACACCTTC.

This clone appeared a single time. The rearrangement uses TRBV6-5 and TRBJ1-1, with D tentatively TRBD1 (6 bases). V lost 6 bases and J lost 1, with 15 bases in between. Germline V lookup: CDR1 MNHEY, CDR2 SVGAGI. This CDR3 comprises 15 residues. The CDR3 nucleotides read TGTGCCAGCAGGACCACCGGGACACAGAACACTGAAGCTTTCTTT. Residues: CASRTTGTQNTEAFF.

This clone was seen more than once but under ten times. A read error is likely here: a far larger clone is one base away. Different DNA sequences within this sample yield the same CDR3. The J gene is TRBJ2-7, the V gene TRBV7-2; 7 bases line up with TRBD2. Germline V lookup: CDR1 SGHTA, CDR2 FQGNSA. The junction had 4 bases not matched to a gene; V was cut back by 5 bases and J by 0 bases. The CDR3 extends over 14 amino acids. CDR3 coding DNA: TGTGCCAGCAGCATCCAGCGGGACTCCTACGAGCAGTACTTC. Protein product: CASSIQRDSYEQYF.

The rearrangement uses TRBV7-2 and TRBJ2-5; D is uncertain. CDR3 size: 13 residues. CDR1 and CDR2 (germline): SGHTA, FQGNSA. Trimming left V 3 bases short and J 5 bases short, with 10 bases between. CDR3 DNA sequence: TGTGCCAGCAGCTTTGTCCGGCAGGAGACCCAGTACTTC. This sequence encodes CASSFVRQETQYF.

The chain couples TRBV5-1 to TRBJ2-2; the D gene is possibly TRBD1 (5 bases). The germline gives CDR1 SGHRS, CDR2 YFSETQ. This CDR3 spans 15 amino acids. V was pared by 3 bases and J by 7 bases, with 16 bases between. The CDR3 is CASSYGASLDGELFF. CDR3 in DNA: TGCGCCAGCAGCTATGGGGCCAGCCTGGACGGGGAGCTGTTTTTT.

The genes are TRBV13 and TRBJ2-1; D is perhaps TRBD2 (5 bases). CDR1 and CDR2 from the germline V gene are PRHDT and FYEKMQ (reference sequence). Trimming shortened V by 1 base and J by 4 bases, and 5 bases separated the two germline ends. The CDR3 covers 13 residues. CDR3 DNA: TGTGCCAGCAGCTTAGAGCGGTACAATGAGCAGTTCTTC. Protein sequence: CASSLERYNEQFF.

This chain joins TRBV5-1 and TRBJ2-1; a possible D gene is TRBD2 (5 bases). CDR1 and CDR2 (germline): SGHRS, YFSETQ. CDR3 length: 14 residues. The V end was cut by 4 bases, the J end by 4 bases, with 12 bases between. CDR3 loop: CASSADGEYNEQFF. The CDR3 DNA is TGCGCCAGCAGCGCGGACGGGGAGTACAATGAGCAGTTCTTC.

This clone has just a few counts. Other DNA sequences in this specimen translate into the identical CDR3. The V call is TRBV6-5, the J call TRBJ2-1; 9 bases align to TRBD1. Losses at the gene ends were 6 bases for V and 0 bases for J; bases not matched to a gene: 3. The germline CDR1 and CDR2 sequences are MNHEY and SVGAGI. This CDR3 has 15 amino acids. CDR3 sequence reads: CASSGQGSSYNEQFF. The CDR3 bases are TGTGCCAGCAGCGGACAGGGGAGCTCCTACAATGAGCAGTTCTTC.

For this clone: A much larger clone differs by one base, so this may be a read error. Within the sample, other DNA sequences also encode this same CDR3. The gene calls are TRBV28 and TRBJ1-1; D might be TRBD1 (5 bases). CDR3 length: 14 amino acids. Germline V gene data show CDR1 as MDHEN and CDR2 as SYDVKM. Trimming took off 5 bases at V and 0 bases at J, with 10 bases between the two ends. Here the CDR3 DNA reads TGTGCCAGCAGTAGAGGGGATTTGAACACTGAAGCTTTCTTT. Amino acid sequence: CASSRGDLNTEAFF.

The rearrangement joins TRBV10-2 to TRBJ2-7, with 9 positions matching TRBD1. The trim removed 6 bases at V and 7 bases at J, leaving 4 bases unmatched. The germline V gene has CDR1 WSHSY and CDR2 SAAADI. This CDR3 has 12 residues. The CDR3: CASRGTGREQYF. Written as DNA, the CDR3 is TGCGCCAGCAGAGGGACAGGGCGGGAGCAGTACTTC.

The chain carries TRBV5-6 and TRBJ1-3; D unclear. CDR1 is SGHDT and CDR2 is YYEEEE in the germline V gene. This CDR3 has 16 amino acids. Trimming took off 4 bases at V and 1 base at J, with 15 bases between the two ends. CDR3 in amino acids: CASSVSREISGNTIYF. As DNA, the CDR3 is TGTGCCAGCAGCGTCTCACGGGAAATATCTGGAAACACCATATATTTT.

The CDR3 region is CASEDRGRTGELFF. The CDR3 nucleotides read TGTGCCAGTGAGGACAGGGGGCGTACCGGGGAGCTGTTTTTT. J is TRBJ2-2 and V is TRBV19; TRBD1 matches 11 bases. Losses at the gene ends were 8 bases for V and 5 bases for J; bases not matched to a gene: 4. Germline V gene data show CDR1 as LNHDA and CDR2 as SQIVND (reference sequence). This CDR3 is 14 amino acids long.